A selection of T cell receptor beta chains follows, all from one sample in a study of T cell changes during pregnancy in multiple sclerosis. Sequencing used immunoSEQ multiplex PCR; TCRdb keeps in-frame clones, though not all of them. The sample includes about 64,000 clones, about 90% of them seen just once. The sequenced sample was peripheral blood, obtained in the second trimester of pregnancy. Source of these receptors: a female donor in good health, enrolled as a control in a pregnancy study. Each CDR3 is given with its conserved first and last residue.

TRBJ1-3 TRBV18 CASSPAQAPSGNTIYF
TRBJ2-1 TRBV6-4 CASSDESSYNEQFF
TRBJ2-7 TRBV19 CASSIGTRGTYEQYF
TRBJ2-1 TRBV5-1 CASSLNDRADSYNEQFF
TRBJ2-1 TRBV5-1 CASSLGWLAGAVDEQFF
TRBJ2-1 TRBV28 CASTPGQANSYNEQFF
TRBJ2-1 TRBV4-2 CASSQDYSGGKNEQFF
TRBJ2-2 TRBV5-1 CASSSSSSGGAVTGELFF
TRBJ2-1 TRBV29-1 CSVEDRGLDEQFF
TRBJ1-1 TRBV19 CASSIGRGRLNTEAFF
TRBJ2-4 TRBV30 CAWDTGEAKNIQYF
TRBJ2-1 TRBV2 CASSDGIRPLRGEQFF
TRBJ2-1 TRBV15 CATSRDAAEQFF
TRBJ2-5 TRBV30 CAWKMGGESETQYF
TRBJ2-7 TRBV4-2 CASSQATGSYEQYF
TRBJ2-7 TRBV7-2 CASSGAAPYEQYF
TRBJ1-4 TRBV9 CASSVRGTPEEKLFF
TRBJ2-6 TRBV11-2 CASSWGMTGGWSGANVLTF
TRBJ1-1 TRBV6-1 CASKTGVVTEAFF
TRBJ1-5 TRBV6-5 CASTGGSNQPQHF
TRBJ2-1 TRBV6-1 CASSREFTGFNEQFF
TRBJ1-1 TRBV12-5 CASAVSTGRAFF
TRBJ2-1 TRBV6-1 CATTGREFNEQFF
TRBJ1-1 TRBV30 CAWSAGGGTEAFF
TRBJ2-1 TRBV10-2 CASSPLSYNEQFF
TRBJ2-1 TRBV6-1 CASSEAGQGGGWYNEQFF
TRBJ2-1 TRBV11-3 CASSWSYNEQFF
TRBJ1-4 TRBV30 CAWSEPAGEKLFF
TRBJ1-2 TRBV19 CASLRGPGYGYTF
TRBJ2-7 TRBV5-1 CASSLSPLVAGGEQYF
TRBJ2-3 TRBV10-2 CAGRTGGTDTQYF
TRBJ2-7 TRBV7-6 CASSLDPSSGMEQYF
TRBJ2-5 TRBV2 CATREDRVQETQYF
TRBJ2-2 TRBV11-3 CASGLTVTGELFF
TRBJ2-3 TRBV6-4 CASSDTGASTDTQYF
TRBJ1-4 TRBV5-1 CASSSGIQQGYEKLFF
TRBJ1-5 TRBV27 CASSPGQGSNQPQHF
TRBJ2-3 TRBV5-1 CASSLASGAFTDTQYF
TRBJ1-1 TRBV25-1 CASSRTEMNTEAFF
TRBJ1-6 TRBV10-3 CAISLQESSYNSPLHF
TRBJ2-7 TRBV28 CASSYTYEQYF
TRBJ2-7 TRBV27 CASATRVREDYEQYF
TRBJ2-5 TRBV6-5 CASSRDREETQYF
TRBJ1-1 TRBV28 CASRTDRGWGTEAFF
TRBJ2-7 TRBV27 CASSSGTGSPEQYF
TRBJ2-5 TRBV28 CASSTTLAKVETQYF
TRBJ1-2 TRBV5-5 CASSLSEGDGYTF
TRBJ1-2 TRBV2 CASSPQRGQGYGYTF
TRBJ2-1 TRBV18 CASSPPTGATGEQFF
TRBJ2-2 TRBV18 CASSPYRENTGELFF
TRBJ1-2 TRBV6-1 CASSDRDRDGYTF
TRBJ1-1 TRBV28 CASSSGGSGTEAFF
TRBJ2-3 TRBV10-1 CASSEVPGSLTDTQYF
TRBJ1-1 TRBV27 CASSLEVGRVNTEAFF
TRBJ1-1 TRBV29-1 CSVVQGFDTEAFF